This T cell receptor beta chain was identified during a study of blood T cells in healthy people across ages (dated by TCRdb to the mid-2010s). Describing the broader study: In model experiments, template switching captured roughly one uniquely barcoded TCR beta cDNA molecule for every two T cells. To avoid experimental bias, donors of different ages were randomly spread across the sequencing lanes. Donors were grouped into four age groups: young (average approximately 15 years), middle-aged (39), aged (about 59) and long-lived (about 90). Age-related changes in TCR beta repertoire diversity were measured in the study by deep sequencing normalized with unique cDNA molecular identifiers. For two donors (one aged 18 to 30 and one aged 80 or older), the study analyzed two additional independent replicas of 1 million unique cDNA reads from the same blood draw. The full study reports these points: Total diversity estimates from one million sequenced T cells were considered lower bounds and underestimates. A strong correlation was found between observed TCR beta diversity and the percentage of naive T cells measured by flow cytometry. Bulk unsorted PBMC profiling prevented conclusive comparison of naive and antigen-experienced compartments. Donor CMV infection status was unknown, potentially confounding age-related changes in expanded clonotypes. As age increased, observed TCR beta diversity per million T cells dropped in a roughly linear way, and a significant reduction was already evident by age about 36. The long-lived group showed more naive CD4+ T cells, fewer expanded clones and increased TCR diversity than the aged group, suggesting age selection.

Library generation was performed with 5' RACE. Sequenced using an Illumina HiSeq 2500. A second PCR of roughly 7 to 12 cycles was performed with a sample-barcoded 5' primer and a J-beta primer mix. A template-switch 5' adaptor carrying 12 random nucleotides introduced a unique molecular identifier onto each TCR beta cDNA molecule. At least 2.5 million CDR3-containing paired-end reads were obtained from each sample. All of the RNA was converted into first-strand cDNA using the Mint cDNA synthesis kit, with a TRBC-specific oligonucleotide serving as the primer. Following uracil-DNA glycosylase treatment, all cDNA underwent a first 18-cycle PCR with the universal primers M1SS and BC2_uni_R. The paper's data handling went like this. Each sample was normalized by randomly selecting 1 million high-quality reads, each carrying a distinct molecular identifier. Instead of being binned into consensus sequences, reads with shared molecular identifiers were discarded. CDR3 identification, clonotype clustering and error correction used MiTCR with a Q25 quality threshold and the strictest error-elimination algorithm. A nonparametric unseen species model with Euler transformation was used to estimate a lower bound on total TCR beta diversity. The public sequencing data were trimmed at Q25 with fastp and processed into clonotypes with MiXCR by TCRdb, which kept only in-frame beta chains. Each record represents a unique CDR3 protein, reported with the most common genes and DNA among its rows. None of the V and J calls come from the authors' own analysis; TCRdb made them. Across this sample there are about 970,000 distinct CDR3 sequences, with about 53% seen only once. Jointly, the top ten make up over 20% of the sample.

The CDR3, from cysteine to phenylalanine, totals 15 residues. The only DNA kept is the CDR3, 45 bases in frame from the first base. According to the germline V gene (reference sequence), CDR1 reads SEHNR and CDR2 reads FQNEAQ. Trimming takes 5 bases off V and 2 bases off J; junction bases not matched to a gene: 5. As to this clonotype: Its target antigen remains unknown. No qualities accompany the bases; no much larger clone lies one base away.

The donors were a few dozen Caucasian individuals from Russia, aged roughly 6 to 100 years, who were systemically healthy. Each donor gave ten milliliters of peripheral blood, collected into EDTA-treated Vacutainer tubes. Ficoll-Paque density-gradient centrifugation was used to isolate PBMCs, with at least 6 million per sample. Total RNA was extracted from PBMCs with Trizol reagent, with at least 6 micrograms obtained per sample. The percentages of naive CD45RAhigh/CD27high T cells were determined by flow cytometry on a PBMC aliquot from every donor. The sequencing sample was made of blood. In this chain, TRBV7-9 is recombined with TRBJ2-7; TRBD2 lines up with 11 middle nucleotides. The sequence came from a woman aged 55-69 years in good health. The CDR3 region has the sequence CASSGGLADAYEQYF. The DNA is as follows: TGTGCCAGCAGCGGGGGACTAGCGGATGCCTACGAGCAGTACTTC.